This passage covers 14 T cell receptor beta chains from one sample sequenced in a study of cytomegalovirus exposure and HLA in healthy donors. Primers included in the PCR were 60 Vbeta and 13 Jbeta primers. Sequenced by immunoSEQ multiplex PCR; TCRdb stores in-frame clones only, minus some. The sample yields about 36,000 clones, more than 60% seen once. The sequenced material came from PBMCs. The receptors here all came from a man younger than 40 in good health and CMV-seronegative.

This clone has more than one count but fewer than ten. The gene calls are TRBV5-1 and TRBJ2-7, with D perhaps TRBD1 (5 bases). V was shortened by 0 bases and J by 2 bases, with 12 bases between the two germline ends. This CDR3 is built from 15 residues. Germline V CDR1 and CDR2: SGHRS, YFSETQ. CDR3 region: CASSLEAGKTYEQYF. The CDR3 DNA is TGCGCCAGCAGCTTGGAGGCAGGGAAAACCTACGAGCAGTACTTC.

In DNA, the CDR3 is TGTGCCACCAGCGCCTCCGGGGGTCAGCCCCAGCATTTT. Translation gives CATSASGGQPQHF. The chain combines TRBV15 with TRBJ1-5, with D possibly TRBD1 on 5 matching bases. V lost 5 bases and J 6 bases, leaving 11 bases between the germline ends. CDR1 and CDR2 (germline): LNHNV, YYDKDF (reference sequence). CDR3 length: 13 amino acids.

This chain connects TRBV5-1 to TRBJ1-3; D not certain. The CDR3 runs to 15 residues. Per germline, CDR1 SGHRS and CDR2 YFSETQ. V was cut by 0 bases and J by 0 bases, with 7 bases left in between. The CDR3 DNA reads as TGCGCCAGCAGCTTGGACAGCTTCTCTGGAAACACCATATATTTT. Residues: CASSLDSFSGNTIYF.

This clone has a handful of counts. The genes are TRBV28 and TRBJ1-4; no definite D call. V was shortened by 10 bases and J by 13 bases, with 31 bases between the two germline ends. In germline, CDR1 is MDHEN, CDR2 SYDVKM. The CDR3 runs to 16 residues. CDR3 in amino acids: CATLEESAANAGGLFF. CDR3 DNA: TGTGCCACGTTAGAAGAGTCGGCAGCTAACGCGGGTGGACTGTTTTTT.

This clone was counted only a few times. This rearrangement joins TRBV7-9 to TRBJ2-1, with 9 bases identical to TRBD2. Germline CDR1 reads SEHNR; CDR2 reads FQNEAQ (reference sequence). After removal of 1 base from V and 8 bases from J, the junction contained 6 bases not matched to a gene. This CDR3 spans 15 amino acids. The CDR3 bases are TGTGCCAGCAGCTTAGGCGGGGGGGCGTCTGATGAGCAGTTCTTC. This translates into CASSLGGGASDEQFF.

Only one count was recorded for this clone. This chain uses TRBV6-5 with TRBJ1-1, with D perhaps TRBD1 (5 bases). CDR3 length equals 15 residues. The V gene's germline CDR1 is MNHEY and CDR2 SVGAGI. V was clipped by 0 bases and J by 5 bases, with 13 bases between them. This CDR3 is CASSYSTQGWTEAFF. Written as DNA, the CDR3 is TGTGCCAGCAGTTACTCGACCCAGGGTTGGACTGAAGCTTTCTTT.

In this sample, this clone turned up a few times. CDR3 sequence reads: CASSSTGGSYEQYF. In nucleotides, the CDR3 is TGTGCCAGCAGTTCTACAGGGGGCTCCTACGAGCAGTACTTC. The chain combines TRBV28 with TRBJ2-7, with TRBD1 matching over 8 bases. J lost 0 bases, V lost 4 bases, and 2 bases had no gene match. CDR3 size: 14 residues. The germline CDR1 and CDR2 sequences are MDHEN and SYDVKM.

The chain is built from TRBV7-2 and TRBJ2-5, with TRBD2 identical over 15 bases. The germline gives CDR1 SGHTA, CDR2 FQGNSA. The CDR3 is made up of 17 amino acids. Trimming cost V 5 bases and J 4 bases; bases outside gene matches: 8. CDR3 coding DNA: TGTGCCAGCAGCGGCCGGACTAGCGGGGGGGCAGGAGAGACCCAGTACTTC. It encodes CASSGRTSGGAGETQYF. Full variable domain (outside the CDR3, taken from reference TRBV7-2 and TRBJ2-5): GAGVSQSPSNKVTEKGKDVELRCDPISGHTALYWYRQSLGQGLEFLIYFQGNSAPDKSGLPSDRFSAERTGGSVSTLTIQRTQQEDSAVYLCASSGRTSGGAGETQYFGPGTRLLVL.

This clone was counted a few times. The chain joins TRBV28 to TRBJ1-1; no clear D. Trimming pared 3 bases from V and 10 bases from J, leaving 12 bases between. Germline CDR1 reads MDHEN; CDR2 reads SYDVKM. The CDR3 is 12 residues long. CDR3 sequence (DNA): TGTGCCAGCAGTTTGATAGGGCGGGTAGCTTTCTTT. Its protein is CASSLIGRVAFF.

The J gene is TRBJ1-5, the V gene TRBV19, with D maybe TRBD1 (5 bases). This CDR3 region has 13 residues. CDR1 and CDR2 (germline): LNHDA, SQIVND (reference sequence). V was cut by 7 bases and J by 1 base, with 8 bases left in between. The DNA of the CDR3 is TGTGCCAGTACTAAGGGGAGCAATCAGCCCCAGCATTTT. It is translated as CASTKGSNQPQHF.

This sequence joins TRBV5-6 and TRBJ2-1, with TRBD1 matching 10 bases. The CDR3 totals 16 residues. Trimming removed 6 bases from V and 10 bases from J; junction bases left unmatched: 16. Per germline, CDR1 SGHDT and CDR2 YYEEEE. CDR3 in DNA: TGTGCCAGCACACCTTCCCGGGACAGGGGTCGTAGGGAGCAGTTCTTC. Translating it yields CASTPSRDRGRREQFF. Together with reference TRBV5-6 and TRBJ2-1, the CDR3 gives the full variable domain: DAGVTQSPTHLIKTRGQQVTLRCSPKSGHDTVSWYQQALGQGPQFIFQYYEEEERQRGNFPDRFSGHQFPNYSSELNVNALLLGDSALYLCASTPSRDRGRREQFFGPGTRLTVL.

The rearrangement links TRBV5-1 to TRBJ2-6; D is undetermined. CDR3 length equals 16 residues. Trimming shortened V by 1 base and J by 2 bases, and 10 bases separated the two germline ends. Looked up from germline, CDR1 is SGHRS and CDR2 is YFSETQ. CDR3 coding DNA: TGCGCCAGCAGCTTGCTTCAGTCCGCTGGGGCCAACGTCCTGACTTTC. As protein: CASSLLQSAGANVLTF. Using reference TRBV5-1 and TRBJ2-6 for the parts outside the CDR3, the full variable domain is KAGVTQTPRYLIKTRGQQVTLSCSPISGHRSVSWYQQTPGQGLQFLFEYFSETQRNKGNFPGRFSGRQFSNSRSEMNVSTLELGDSALYLCASSLLQSAGANVLTFGAGSRLTVL.

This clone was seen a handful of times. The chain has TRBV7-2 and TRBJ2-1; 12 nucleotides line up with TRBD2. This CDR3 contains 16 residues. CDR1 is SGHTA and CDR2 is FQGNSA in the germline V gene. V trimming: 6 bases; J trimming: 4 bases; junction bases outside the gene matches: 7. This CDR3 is CASRIGTSGSYNEQFF. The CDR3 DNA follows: TGTGCCAGCAGGATCGGGACTAGCGGGTCTTACAATGAGCAGTTCTTC.

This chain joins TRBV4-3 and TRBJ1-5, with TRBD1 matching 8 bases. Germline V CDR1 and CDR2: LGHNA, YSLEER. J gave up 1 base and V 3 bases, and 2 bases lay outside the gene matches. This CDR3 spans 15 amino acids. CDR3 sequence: CASSQGTGSNQPQHF. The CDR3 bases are TGCGCCAGCAGCCAGGGGACAGGCAGCAATCAGCCCCAGCATTTT.